The present T cell receptor (beta chain) was sequenced within a study of Graves' ophthalmopathy and Graves' hyperthyroidism. Amplification of TCR beta CDR3 regions used RNA transcripts. Investigators did first-round RT-PCR with HTBI primers, then second-round multiplex PCR. TCRdb reprocessed the multiplex PCR reads via MiXCR and lists one record per CDR3 protein. The repertoire holds fewer than 650,000 distinct CDR3 sequences, 22% seen once, with 7.1% in the top ten. The J segment lost 5 bases and the V segment lost 3 bases, leaving 3 bases of the junction unmatched. Per germline, CDR1 GTSNPN and CDR2 SVGIG (reference sequence). The CDR3 covers 13 residues.

Specimen: peripheral blood. The TCR comes from a young woman with stable Graves' hyperthyroidism. Some clones in this sample may be carry-over from other donors' samples. The chain employs TRBV30 and TRBJ1-5; TRBD1 aligns across 8 bases. The CDR3 nucleotides are TGTGCCTGGAGCGCGGGACAGGATCAGCCCCAGCATTTT. This encodes CAWSAGQDQPQHF. The whole variable domain, filled in from reference TRBV30 and TRBJ1-5, reads SQTIHQWPATLVQPVGSPLSLECTVEGTSNPNLYWYRQAAGRGLQLLFYSVGIGQISSEVPQNLSASRPQDRQFILSSKKLLLSDSGFYLCAWSAGQDQPQHFGDGTRLSIL.